The sequence of this T cell receptor (beta chain) was determined in a study of blood T cell repertoires in COVID-19 (dated by TCRdb to 2020 to 2022). Study-level background: Collaborator samples came from the United States, Italy and Spain and covered acute and convalescent phases of COVID-19. The prospective study material was composed of cDNA or gDNA derived from T cells, B-cell-depleted T cells, or PBMCs. Deeply sampled blood TCRbeta repertoires from subjects exposed to, actively infected with, or recovered from COVID-19 were included in the dataset. The repertoires were made available in a free public database intended to serve as a resource for research on the immune response to SARS-CoV-2. The samples were drawn from two sources: the first 160 participants of the ongoing ImmuneRACE study, and 1,200 or so subjects contributed by 6 global collaborators. A de-identified subject ID, COVID-19 status, age in years and sex were almost always included in the sample metadata. Where HLA class I and class II types were available, the types were taken from metadata supplied by the sample provider, not from assay-based typing. Broad study findings and their caveats: Clinical and demographic metadata were provided uncurated, with the amount varying by source and participant.

Notes on this clone: Its antigen specificity is not known. No quality values exist for individual bases; no much larger clone is one base distant.

TCRbeta CDR3 regions were amplified from genomic DNA by means of the immunoSEQ Assay, a bias-controlled multiplex PCR. The study's processing was this. Nucleated cell counts per sample were estimated from amplification of reference gene primers within the assay. Sequence reads were collapsed and filtered to measure the absolute abundance of every unique TCRbeta CDR3 rearrangement. For each sample, productive Simpson clonality was calculated as the square root of Simpson's diversity index across productive rearrangements. TCRdb re-hosts the immuneACCESS table, in-frame sequences only. Its copies lack some clones; in the studies checked, an unresolved V gene accounts for under half of them, and the cause for the rest is not known. V, J and clone size were drawn from that table, and D and trimming were deduced from the DNA. This sample is represented by about 150,000 clones; 85% to 90% of them were singletons. The ten largest clones take up under 3% of the sample.

One collaborating source in Seattle enrolled patients during active infection and followed them longitudinally through the course of disease. Collaborating institutions collected whole blood in K2EDTA tubes following their own protocols. For TCRbeta analysis, collaborators shipped samples as frozen whole blood, isolated PBMCs, or DNA extracted from either of those sample types. The sample consisted of peripheral blood. This clonotype was obtained from a woman aged 80 or over with COVID-19, enrolled during active disease.

CDR3 protein: CASRHLAGLSYEQYF. The DNA reads TGTGCCAGCAGACATTTAGCGGGACTCTCCTACGAGCAGTACTTC. The receptor chain draws on TRBV6-4 and TRBJ2-7; a stretch of 8 junction bases matches TRBD2. Taken from cysteine to phenylalanine, the CDR3 has 15 residues. Of the read, only the CDR3 DNA is kept; its 45 bases are in frame from base 1. Via the germline V gene, CDR1 is MRHNA and CDR2 SNTAGT. Trimming accounts for 6 bases at V and 0 bases at J, while the number of junction bases matched to no gene is 7.